Below, 18 T cell receptor beta chains from the same sample are listed, as sequenced in a study of blood T cell repertoires in COVID-19. Repertoires were generated with immunoSEQ multiplex PCR, while TCRdb's copy carries only in-frame clones and drops some. The sample lists 200,000 to 300,000 clones, 87% occurring once. Sequencing was carried out using peripheral blood. These receptors all stem from a woman between 50 and 59 years old with acute or convalescent COVID-19.

The rearrangement links TRBV5-1 to TRBJ2-7, with D possibly matching TRBD1 (6 bases). Germline V gene lookup returns CDR1 SGHRS and CDR2 YFSETQ. Trimming pared 1 base from V and 1 base from J, leaving 21 bases between. The CDR3 extends over 18 amino acids. CDR3 in DNA: TGCGCCAGCAGCTTGTTTTCCCCTCAGGGGTACGTTTCCTACGAGCAGTACTTC. This sequence encodes CASSLFSPQGYVSYEQYF.

The gene calls are TRBV28 and TRBJ1-3; no reliable D call. CDR3 length: 14 residues. V dropped 7 bases and J dropped 0 bases, with 10 bases sitting between them. Germline V gene data show CDR1 as MDHEN and CDR2 as SYDVKM. CDR3 sequence: CASNQVGSGNTIYF. In DNA form, the CDR3 reads TGTGCCAGCAACCAGGTTGGCTCTGGAAACACCATATATTTT.

This clone was found once. The CDR3 loop reads CASSSQGEIAYGYTF. The DNA of the CDR3 is TGTGCCAGCAGTTCTCAGGGGGAGATAGCCTATGGCTACACCTTC. This rearrangement joins TRBV27 to TRBJ1-2; the match to TRBD1 covers 7 bases. The CDR3 spans 15 residues. CDR1 is MNHEY, CDR2 SMNVEV, per germline (reference sequence). The J segment lost 4 bases and the V segment lost 4 bases, leaving 9 bases of the junction unmatched.

V gene TRBV3-1 (or the pseudogene TRBV3-2) combines with J gene TRBJ1-4; D remains ambiguous. V lost 4 bases and J lost 3, with 12 bases in between. The germline CDR1 and CDR2 sequences are LGHDT and YNNKEL (reference sequence). This CDR3 spans 15 amino acids. CDR3 residues: CASSRGESANEKLFF. The CDR3 DNA reads TGTGCCAGCAGCCGGGGAGAATCGGCTAATGAAAAACTGTTTTTT.

The chain combines TRBV28 with TRBJ2-1; 10 bases map to TRBD2. The CDR3 is made up of 16 amino acids. The V and J ends lost 6 bases and 9 bases, in that order; junction bases with no gene match: 14. Germline CDR1 and CDR2: MDHEN and SYDVKM. The CDR3 coding sequence is TGTGCCAGCAGCCCTCCGCGAGCGGGAGGGCCGGTTGAGCAGTTCTTC. Its translation: CASSPPRAGGPVEQFF.

In its sample, this clone was seen once. The CDR3 DNA reads TGTGCCAGCAGTCCCGACTCTAGCTCCTACAATGAGCAGTTCTTC. It yields the protein CASSPDSSSYNEQFF. V gene TRBV27 combines with J gene TRBJ2-1, with D unclear. The CDR3 consists of 15 residues. V lost 5 bases and J 0 bases, leaving 11 bases between the germline ends. Germline V CDR1 and CDR2: MNHEY, SMNVEV (reference sequence).

The V and J genes are TRBV27 and TRBJ2-3; D perhaps matches TRBD1 (5 bases). This CDR3 has 14 amino acids. Germline lookup yields CDR1 MNHEY and CDR2 SMNVEV (reference sequence). Trimming removed 6 bases from V and 0 bases from J, with 10 bases in between. The CDR3 nucleotides are TGTGCCAGCAGGCCAGGGCTCAGCACAGATACGCAGTATTTT. Translated: CASRPGLSTDTQYF.

The V gene is TRBV28, the J gene TRBJ2-7; 11 bases are shared with TRBD1. This CDR3 is 15 amino acids long. Germline CDR1 MDHEN, CDR2 SYDVKM. The ends lost 4 bases at V and 4 bases at J; junction bases unmatched: 6. CDR3 DNA: TGTGCCAGCAGTTCGACCGGGACAGGGGGTTACGAGCAGTACTTC. This gives the protein CASSSTGTGGYEQYF. The full variable domain, completed using reference TRBV28 and TRBJ2-7, is DVKVTQSSRYLVKRTGEKVFLECVQDMDHENMFWYRQDPGLGLRLIYFSYDVKMKEKGDIPEGYSVSREKKERFSLILESASTNQTSMYLCASSSTGTGGYEQYFGPGTRLTVT.

The rearrangement uses TRBV5-1 and TRBJ1-6; 7 bases align to TRBD1. The CDR3 runs 17 residues. Per germline, CDR1 SGHRS and CDR2 YFSETQ. Trimming removed 0 bases from V and 4 bases from J; junction bases left unmatched: 7. In DNA form, the CDR3 reads TGCGCCAGCAGCTTGGGTCAGGGGGACCTTTATAATTCACCCCTCCACTTT. Protein: CASSLGQGDLYNSPLHF.

This chain links TRBV21-1 with TRBJ2-7; the D call of TRBD1 is as the table states it, not checked on the DNA. TRBV21-1 is assigned pseudogene status. The CDR3 runs to 16 residues. CDR3 in amino acids: CASSNFRDTQDDEQYF. CDR3 sequence (DNA): TGTGCCAGCAGCAATTTCCGGGACACCCAAGACGACGAGCAGTACTTC.

The chain is built from TRBV7-9 and TRBJ2-7; 9 bases line up with TRBD1. Per germline, CDR1 SEHNR and CDR2 FQNEAQ (reference sequence). V was pared by 4 bases and J by 2 bases, with 3 bases of the junction left unmatched. The CDR3 contains 14 residues. This chain's CDR3 is CASSSRDRAYEQYF. The CDR3 coding sequence is TGTGCCAGCAGCTCCCGGGACAGGGCCTACGAGCAGTACTTC.

The V and J genes are TRBV30 and TRBJ1-5; 9 nucleotides match TRBD1. This CDR3 region has 15 residues. Trimming cost V 2 bases and J 6 bases; bases outside gene matches: 8. Germline values: CDR1 GTSNPN, CDR2 SVGIG (reference sequence). Here the CDR3 DNA reads TGTGCCTGGAGTTCCGGGACAGGGATCGGTCAGCCCCAGCATTTT. It translates to CAWSSGTGIGQPQHF.

V is TRBV5-1 and J is TRBJ2-3; D is perhaps TRBD2 (5 bases). Germline CDR1 reads SGHRS; CDR2 reads YFSETQ. CDR3 length equals 15 residues. V dropped 0 bases and J dropped 2 bases, with 10 bases sitting between them. CDR3 DNA: TGCGCCAGCAGCTTGGCGTACCGGGACACAGATACGCAGTATTTT. This translates into CASSLAYRDTDTQYF.

The J gene is TRBJ2-5, the V gene TRBV27, with 13 bases aligning to TRBD2. With 5 bases clipped from V and 5 bases from J, the junction kept 8 bases outside the gene matches. The V gene's germline CDR1 is MNHEY and CDR2 SMNVEV (reference sequence). CDR3 length: 16 residues. CDR3 bases: TGTGCCAGCAGTCCCCGGACTAGCGGGAGAGGGGAGACCCAGTACTTC. It is translated as CASSPRTSGRGETQYF.

This sequence joins TRBV5-1 and TRBJ1-3; D not certain. The germline V gene has CDR1 SGHRS and CDR2 YFSETQ. This CDR3 is built from 14 residues. Trimming removed 2 bases from V and 5 bases from J, with 11 bases in between. CDR3 protein: CASSFEGKRNTIYF. In nucleotides, the CDR3 is TGCGCCAGCAGCTTTGAGGGTAAAAGAAACACCATATATTTT.

The genes are TRBV19 and TRBJ2-7; D uncertain. The CDR3 contains 14 residues. Between the trimmed V and J ends, which lost 1 base and 3 bases, there was a span of 10 bases. CDR1 is LNHDA, CDR2 SQIVND, per germline (reference sequence). The CDR3 reads CASSIVAPHYEQYF. In nucleotides, the CDR3 is TGTGCCAGTAGTATAGTGGCACCCCACTACGAGCAGTACTTC.

This clone came up once. V and J are TRBV9 and TRBJ2-5; TRBD1 matches 7 bases. The germline V gene has CDR1 SGDLS and CDR2 YYNGEE. J was trimmed by 5 bases and V by 6 bases; bases with no gene match: 10. CDR3 length equals 14 residues. CDR3 residues: CASNFQGDRETQYF. CDR3 DNA: TGTGCCAGCAACTTCCAGGGGGACCGGGAGACCCAGTACTTC.

V is TRBV4-1 and J is TRBJ1-2; 8 nucleotides line up with TRBD1. The ends lost 3 bases at V and 4 bases at J; junction bases unmatched: 10. The germline V gene has CDR1 MGHRA and CDR2 YSYEKL. The CDR3 has 16 amino acids. The CDR3 nucleotides read TGCGCCAGCAGCCATCCGGGGACAGGCCAGATCTATGGCTACACCTTC. Its translation is CASSHPGTGQIYGYTF.